The 14 T cell receptor beta chains below were found in one sample sequenced in a study of T cell responses to AZD1222 COVID-19 vaccine. Clones were sequenced by immunoSEQ multiplex PCR, and TCRdb holds only the in-frame ones, with some missing. Altogether about 95,000 clones are present, about 89% being singletons, with the ten largest covering less than 4%. This material consisted of peripheral blood, taken on day 0 of AZD1222 vaccination. These receptor sequences come from an adult in good health.

This chain connects TRBV15 to TRBJ1-4; D is ambiguous. CDR1 is LNHNV and CDR2 is YYDKDF in the germline V gene (reference sequence). The V end lost 0 bases, the J end lost 5 bases, and 7 bases lay between the germline ends. The CDR3 contains 14 residues. The CDR3 DNA is TGTGCCACCAGCAGAGATAGCCGAAATGAAAAACTGTTTTTT. Residues: CATSRDSRNEKLFF.

The chain joins TRBV5-1 to TRBJ2-3, with 8 positions matching TRBD2. The CDR3 is 13 residues long. CDR1 SGHRS and CDR2 YFSETQ come from the germline V gene. The junction had 3 bases not matched to a gene; V was cut back by 3 bases and J by 6 bases. The CDR3 here is CASSSSSGDTQYF. The CDR3 nucleotides are TGCGCCAGCAGCTCTTCTAGCGGGGATACGCAGTATTTT.

V and J are TRBV18 and TRBJ1-5; 10 positions agree with TRBD1. The CDR3 spans 15 residues. Germline CDR1 and CDR2: KGHSH and LQKENI. Trimming cost V 2 bases and J 5 bases; bases outside gene matches: 3. CDR3 region: CASSPSGTGDQPQHF. CDR3 in DNA: TGTGCCAGCTCACCATCCGGGACAGGGGATCAGCCCCAGCATTTT.

In this sample, this clone turned up once. The V gene is TRBV18, the J gene TRBJ1-2; TRBD1 agrees at 10 bases. Germline V lookup: CDR1 KGHSH, CDR2 LQKENI. This CDR3 comprises 14 residues. Unmatched junction bases numbered 5, after V lost 6 bases and J lost 4 bases. The CDR3 DNA follows: TGTGCCAGCTCTCCAGGACAGGGGGGCTATGGCTACACCTTC. It specifies CASSPGQGGYGYTF.

The V call is TRBV6-6, the J call TRBJ1-2; 9 bases fit TRBD1. The V and J ends lost 2 bases and 5 bases, in that order; junction bases with no gene match: 3. Germline loops: CDR1 MNHNY, CDR2 SVGAGI (reference sequence). The CDR3 is 14 amino acids. The CDR3 is CASSYTTGGYGYTF. In DNA form, the CDR3 reads TGTGCCAGCAGTTACACGACAGGGGGTTATGGCTACACCTTC.

The chain is built from TRBV4-1 and TRBJ1-5; no clear D. Trimming shortened V by 1 base and J by 3 bases, and 7 bases separated the two germline ends. Per germline, CDR1 MGHRA and CDR2 YSYEKL. The CDR3 is 14 amino acids. This chain's CDR3 is CASSQGAINQPQHF. CDR3 coding DNA: TGCGCCAGCAGCCAAGGGGCCATCAATCAGCCCCAGCATTTT.

This clone came up once. The chain is built from TRBV2 and TRBJ2-5; 7 positions match TRBD1. The CDR3 is made up of 14 amino acids. Germline V gene data show CDR1 as SNHLY and CDR2 as FYNNEI. The trim removed 1 base at V and 4 bases at J, leaving 3 bases unmatched. CDR3 nucleotides: TGTGCCAGCAGTGAAGAAGGGGGCGGAGAGACCCAGTACTTC. Translating it yields CASSEEGGGETQYF.

The chain combines TRBV3-1 (or the pseudogene TRBV3-2) with TRBJ1-3; D is unresolved. Germline V gene sequence: CDR1 LGHDT, CDR2 YNNKEL (reference sequence). This CDR3 has 13 residues. The ends were cut back, 1 base at V and 4 bases at J, with 5 bases in the middle. CDR3 sequence: CASSQVPGNTIYF. The CDR3 DNA reads TGTGCCAGCAGCCAAGTCCCCGGAAACACCATATATTTT.

This clone was detected once. The genes are TRBV6-2 or TRBV6-3 and TRBJ1-5; D not certain. Trimming removed 4 bases at V and 7 bases at J, with 14 bases between. Per germline, CDR1 MNHEY and CDR2 SVGEGT. The CDR3 is 14 residues long. In DNA, the CDR3 is TGTGCCAGCAGTTCCCACGGTCCCAGACAGCCCCAGCATTTT. Its protein is CASSSHGPRQPQHF.

In its sample, this clone was seen once. The chain is built from TRBV11-2 and TRBJ1-5; TRBD1 matches 7 bases. CDR1 is SGHAT and CDR2 is FQNNGV in the germline V gene. The ends lost 3 bases at V and 7 bases at J; junction bases unmatched: 3. This CDR3 is 13 amino acids long. The CDR3 protein is CASSFQGEQPQHF. CDR3 in DNA: TGTGCCAGCAGCTTTCAGGGGGAACAGCCCCAGCATTTT.

This sequence joins TRBV5-6 and TRBJ1-5; D not resolved. The CDR3 has 14 residues. With 1 base removed from V and 2 bases from J, the gap between germline ends came to 7 bases. Germline V gene sequence: CDR1 SGHDT, CDR2 YYEEEE. The CDR3 loop is CASSLYPGNQPQHF. The CDR3 nucleotides are TGTGCCAGCAGCTTGTACCCAGGCAATCAGCCCCAGCATTTT.

Remarks on this clone: Distinct nucleotide sequences in the sample also encode this CDR3. The chain carries TRBV3-1 (or the pseudogene TRBV3-2) and TRBJ2-3; D unresolved. The germline V gene encodes CDR1 LGHDT and CDR2 YNNKEL (reference sequence). This CDR3 is 12 amino acids long. Trimming took off 3 bases at V and 3 bases at J, with 4 bases between the two ends. CDR3 in DNA: TGTGCCAGCAGCCAGAGGACAGATACGCAGTATTTT. The encoded protein is CASSQRTDTQYF.

The rearrangement uses TRBV3-1 (or the pseudogene TRBV3-2) and TRBJ1-4, with unresolved D. The V and J ends lost 5 bases and 11 bases respectively, with 12 bases between them. The CDR3 runs to 12 residues. Germline V lookup: CDR1 LGHDT, CDR2 YNNKEL (reference sequence). The CDR3 protein is CASSTDPGKLFF. DNA of the CDR3: TGTGCCAGCAGCACCGACCCTGGCAAACTGTTTTTT.

As DNA, the CDR3 is TGTGCCAGCACTTCTAGGGGGGTCGGGGAGCTGTTTTTT. It yields the protein CASTSRGVGELFF. The rearrangement links TRBV7-8 to TRBJ2-2, with D perhaps TRBD1 or TRBD2 (6 bases each). The CDR3 is 13 residues long. V lost 7 bases and J 7 bases, leaving 13 bases between the germline ends. Germline V lookup: CDR1 SGHVS, CDR2 FQNEAQ.